The present entry profiles one T cell receptor beta chain with its context. Repertoires were generated with immunoSEQ multiplex PCR, while TCRdb's copy carries only in-frame clones and drops some. The sample yields 100,000 or so clones, about 90% seen once. This sample is part of a study of T cell changes during pregnancy in multiple sclerosis. Per germline, CDR1 MNHEY and CDR2 SVGAGI. V dropped 4 bases and J dropped 7; count of bases not matched to a gene: 12. The CDR3 has 15 amino acids. V is TRBV6-5 and J is TRBJ2-7, with TRBD2 identical over 8 bases. This sequence originates from a female donor with multiple sclerosis, enrolled in a pregnancy study. This specimen was peripheral blood, taken in the second trimester of pregnancy. The CDR3: CASSFITSGLGEQYF. The CDR3 DNA reads as TGTGCCAGCAGTTTTATAACTAGCGGACTAGGGGAGCAGTACTTC.